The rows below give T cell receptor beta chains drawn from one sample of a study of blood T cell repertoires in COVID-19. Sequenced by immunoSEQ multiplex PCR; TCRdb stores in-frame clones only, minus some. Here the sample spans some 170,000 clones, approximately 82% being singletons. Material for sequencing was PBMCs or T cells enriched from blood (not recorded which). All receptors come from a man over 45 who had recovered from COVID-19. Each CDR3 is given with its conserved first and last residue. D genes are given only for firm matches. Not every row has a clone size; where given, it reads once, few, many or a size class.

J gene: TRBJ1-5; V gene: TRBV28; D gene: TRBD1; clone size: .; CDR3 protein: CASSLGRGRGNQPQHF; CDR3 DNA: TGTGCCAGCAGTTTGGGCAGGGGGCGCGGCAATCAGCCCCAGCATTTT
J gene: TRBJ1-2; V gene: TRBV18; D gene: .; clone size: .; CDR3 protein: CASSPPNRDTNYGYTF; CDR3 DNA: TGTGCCAGCTCACCGCCTAACCGGGACACAAACTATGGCTACACCTTC
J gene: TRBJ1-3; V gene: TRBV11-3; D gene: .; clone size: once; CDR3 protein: CASSSSGGPSGNTIYF; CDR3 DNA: TGTGCCAGCAGCTCCTCCGGAGGGCCATCTGGAAACACCATATATTTT
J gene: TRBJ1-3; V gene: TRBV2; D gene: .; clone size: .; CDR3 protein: CASSEMRQTSGNTIYF; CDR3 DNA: TGTGCCAGCAGTGAAATGAGGCAGACCTCTGGAAACACCATATATTTT
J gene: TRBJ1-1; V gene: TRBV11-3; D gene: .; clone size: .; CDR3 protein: CASSLDNSQAFF; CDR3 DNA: TGTGCCAGCAGCTTAGATAACAGTCAAGCTTTCTTT
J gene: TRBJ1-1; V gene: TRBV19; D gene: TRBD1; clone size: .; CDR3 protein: CASRGQGGTEAFF; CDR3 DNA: TGTGCCAGTAGGGGACAGGGAGGGACTGAAGCTTTCTTT
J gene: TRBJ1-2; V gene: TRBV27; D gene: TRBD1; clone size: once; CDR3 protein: CASRLTGTGGAGGYTF; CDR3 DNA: TGTGCCAGCAGACTTACAGGGACAGGGGGCGCCGGTGGCTACACCTTC
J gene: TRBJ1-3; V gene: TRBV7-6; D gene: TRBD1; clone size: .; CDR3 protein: CASSAGQSFSGNTIYF; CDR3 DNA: TGTGCCAGCAGCGCGGGACAGTCATTCTCTGGAAACACCATATATTTT
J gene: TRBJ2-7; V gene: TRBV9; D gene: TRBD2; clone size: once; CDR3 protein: CASSPMGGSVYEQYF; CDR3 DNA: TGTGCCAGCAGCCCCATGGGAGGGTCAGTCTACGAGCAGTACTTC
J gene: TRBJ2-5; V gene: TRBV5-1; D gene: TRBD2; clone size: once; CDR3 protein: CASSFGGGNQETQYF; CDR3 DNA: TGCGCCAGCAGCTTTGGCGGGGGTAACCAAGAGACCCAGTACTTC
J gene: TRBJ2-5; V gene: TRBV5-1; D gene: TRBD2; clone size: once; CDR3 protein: CASSLAGTSGETQYF; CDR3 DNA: TGCGCCAGCAGCTTGGCGGGGACTAGCGGAGAGACCCAGTACTTC
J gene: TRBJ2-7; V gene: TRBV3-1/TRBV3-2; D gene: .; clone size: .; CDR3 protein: CASSQFQGTYEQYF; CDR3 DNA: TGTGCCAGCAGCCAATTTCAGGGAACCTACGAGCAGTACTTC
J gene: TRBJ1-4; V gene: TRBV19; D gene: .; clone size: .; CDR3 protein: CASRKPRGSGAGEKLFF; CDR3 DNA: TGTGCCAGTAGAAAACCCCGGGGTAGCGGGGCAGGGGAAAAACTGTTTTTT
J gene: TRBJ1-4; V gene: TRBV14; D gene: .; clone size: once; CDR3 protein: CASSRGGGGEKLFF; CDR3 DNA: TGTGCCAGCAGCCGAGGGGGAGGGGGAGAAAAACTGTTTTTT
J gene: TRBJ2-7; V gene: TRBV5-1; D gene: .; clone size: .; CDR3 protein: CASKSSLSPYEQYF; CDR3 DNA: TGCGCCAGCAAGAGTAGTCTAAGTCCCTACGAGCAGTACTTC
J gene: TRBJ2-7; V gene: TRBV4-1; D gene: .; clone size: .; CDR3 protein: CASSQAQGYEQYF; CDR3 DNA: TGCGCCAGCAGCCAAGCCCAGGGTTACGAGCAGTACTTC
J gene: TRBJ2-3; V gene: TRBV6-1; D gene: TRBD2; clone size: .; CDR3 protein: CASSEEAFGGANTDTQYF; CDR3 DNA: TGTGCCAGCAGTGAAGAGGCTTTCGGGGGGGCCAATACAGATACGCAGTATTTT
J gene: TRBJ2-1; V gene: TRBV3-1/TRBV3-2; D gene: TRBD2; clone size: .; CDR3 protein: CASRGLAGAQFF; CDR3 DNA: TGTGCCAGCAGGGGGCTAGCGGGGGCCCAGTTCTTC
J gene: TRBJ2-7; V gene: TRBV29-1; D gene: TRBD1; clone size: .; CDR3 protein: CSVGDRVGEQYF; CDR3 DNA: TGCAGCGTTGGGGACAGGGTGGGGGAGCAGTACTTC
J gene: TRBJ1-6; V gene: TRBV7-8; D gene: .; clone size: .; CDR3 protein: CASSSDSRNSPLHF; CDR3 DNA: TGTGCCAGCAGCTCGGACTCGAGAAATTCACCCCTCCACTTT
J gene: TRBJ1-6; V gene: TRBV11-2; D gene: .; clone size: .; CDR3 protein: CASSFGGRSYNSPLHF; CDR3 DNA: TGTGCCAGCAGCTTTGGGGGGAGGTCCTATAATTCACCCCTCCACTTT
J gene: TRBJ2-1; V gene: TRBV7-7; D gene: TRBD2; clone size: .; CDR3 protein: CASSSGTSGVYNEQFF; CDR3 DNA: TGTGCCAGCAGCTCTGGGACTAGCGGAGTTTACAATGAGCAGTTCTTC
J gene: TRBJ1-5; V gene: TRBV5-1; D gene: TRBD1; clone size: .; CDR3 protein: CASSFGDRGSNQPQHF; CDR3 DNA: TGCGCCAGCAGCTTCGGGGACAGGGGAAGCAATCAGCCCCAGCATTTT
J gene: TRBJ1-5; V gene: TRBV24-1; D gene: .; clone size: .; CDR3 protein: CATSGGVQPQHF; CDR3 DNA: TGTGCCACCAGTGGGGGGGTTCAGCCCCAGCATTTT
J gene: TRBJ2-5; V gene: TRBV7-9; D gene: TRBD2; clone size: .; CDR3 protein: CASRARAGGLETQYF; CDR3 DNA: TGTGCCAGCAGGGCTCGCGCGGGGGGGCTTGAGACCCAGTACTTC
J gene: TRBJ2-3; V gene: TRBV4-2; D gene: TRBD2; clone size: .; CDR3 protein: CASRPMGGGAADTQYF; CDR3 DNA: TGTGCCAGCAGACCAATGGGCGGGGGGGCCGCAGATACGCAGTATTTT
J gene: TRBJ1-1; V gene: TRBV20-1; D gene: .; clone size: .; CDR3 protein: CSAPRGTEAFF; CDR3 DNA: TGCAGTGCTCCCCGGGGCACTGAAGCTTTCTTT
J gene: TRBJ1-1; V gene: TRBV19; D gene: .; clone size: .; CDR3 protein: CASSWGQMNTEAFF; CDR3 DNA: TGTGCCAGCTCCTGGGGACAAATGAACACTGAAGCTTTCTTT
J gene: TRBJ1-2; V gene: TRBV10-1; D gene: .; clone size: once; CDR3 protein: CASSLYRVHGYTF; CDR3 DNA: TGCGCCAGCTCCTTATACAGGGTCCATGGCTACACCTTC
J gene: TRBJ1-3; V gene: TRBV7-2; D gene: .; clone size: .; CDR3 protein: CASSLGGIERNTIYF; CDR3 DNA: TGTGCCAGCAGCTTAGGGGGCATTGAACGAAACACCATATATTTT
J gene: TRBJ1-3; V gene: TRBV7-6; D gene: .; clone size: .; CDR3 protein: CASSLYAWTPNSGNTIYF; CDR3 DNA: TGTGCCAGCAGCCTCTACGCCTGGACTCCGAACTCTGGAAACACCATATATTTT
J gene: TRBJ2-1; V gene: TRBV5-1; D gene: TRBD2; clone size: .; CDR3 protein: CASSLEVLAGGNEQFF; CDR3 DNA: TGCGCCAGCAGCTTGGAGGTACTAGCGGGGGGGAATGAGCAGTTCTTC
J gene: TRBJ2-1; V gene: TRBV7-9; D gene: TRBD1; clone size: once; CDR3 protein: CASITGTGGNNEQFF; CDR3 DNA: TGTGCCAGCATTACCGGGACAGGGGGCAACAATGAGCAGTTCTTC